The 16 T cell receptor beta chains listed next were all sequenced from one sample in a study of shared clonotypes between healthy human individuals. TCRdb's copy holds only in-frame clones and misses some; the assay was immunoSEQ multiplex PCR. Of some 1,100,000 clones in the sample, approximately 78% were seen once. Sequencing was done on a sample of memory CD4+ T cells from PBMCs. Subset: CD45RA-negative fraction. The receptors were sampled from a man younger than 35 in good health. Some clones in this sample may be carry-over from other donors' samples.

V gene TRBV6-1 combines with J gene TRBJ1-2; D remains ambiguous. Germline V gives CDR1 MNHNS, CDR2 SASEGT. The CDR3 is 17 residues long. The V end was cut by 1 base, the J end by 6 bases, with 21 bases between. The CDR3 loop reads CASSEGPPFGIFDGYTF. CDR3 sequence (DNA): TGTGCCAGCAGTGAAGGGCCCCCGTTTGGCATCTTTGATGGCTACACCTTC.

The rearrangement links TRBV6-1 to TRBJ1-5; 9 nucleotides agree with TRBD1. V gave up 2 bases and J gave up 7 bases; unmatched junction bases: 12. This CDR3 has 17 amino acids. CDR1 and CDR2 (germline): MNHNS, SASEGT. The CDR3 is CASSERQNRGRWQPQHF. DNA for the CDR3: TGTGCCAGCAGTGAACGCCAGAACAGGGGGCGGTGGCAGCCCCAGCATTTT.

This clone showed up just a few times. The J gene is TRBJ2-4, the V gene TRBV18; D perhaps matches TRBD1 (5 bases). V was pared by 1 base and J by 0 bases, with 16 bases between. The germline CDR1 and CDR2 sequences are KGHSH and LQKENI. The CDR3 totals 18 residues. The CDR3 DNA reads as TGTGCCAGCTCACCACAGTCCGGTGGGGCCAGAGCCAAAAACATTCAGTACTTC. Protein sequence: CASSPQSGGARAKNIQYF.

The chain's CDR3 is CASSRGSPPNTEAFF. The CDR3 nucleotides are TGTGCCAGCTCCCGGGGCTCACCCCCGAACACTGAAGCTTTCTTT. V and J are TRBV6-1 and TRBJ1-1, with a possible D match to TRBD1 (5 bases). The germline V gene has CDR1 MNHNS and CDR2 SASEGT. V was cut by 8 bases and J by 1 base, with 17 bases left in between. The CDR3 extends over 15 amino acids.

Ten or more counts support this clone. The V and J genes are TRBV29-1 and TRBJ1-2; D not certain. Trimming stripped 4 bases from V and 6 bases from J, with 18 bases between. The CDR3 loop spans 14 amino acids. Germline lookup yields CDR1 SQVTM and CDR2 ANQGSEA. CDR3 sequence (DNA): TGCAGCGTTGGTTATGGATTTCAAGGGAATGGCTACACCTTC. Protein product: CSVGYGFQGNGYTF.

V is TRBV7-2 and J is TRBJ2-3; D ambiguous. V was cut by 2 bases and J by 6 bases, with 9 bases left in between. Germline assignment: CDR1 SGHTA and CDR2 FQGNSA. The CDR3 sequence is 13 residues long. This CDR3 is CASSLTLGDTQYF. CDR3 nucleotides: TGTGCCAGCAGCTTAACCTTAGGGGATACGCAGTATTTT.

The CDR3 spells CASSWGRGYYEQYF. The CDR3 DNA follows: TGTGCCAGTTCTTGGGGAAGAGGGTACTACGAGCAGTACTTC. The chain has TRBV19 and TRBJ2-7, with D possibly matching TRBD2 (5 bases). V was shortened by 8 bases and J by 3 bases, with 17 bases between the two germline ends. Looked up from germline, CDR1 is LNHDA and CDR2 is SQIVND (reference sequence). The CDR3 is 14 amino acids. Full variable domain (rest looked up from reference TRBV19 and TRBJ2-7): DGGITQSPKYLFRKEGQNVTLSCEQNLNHDAMYWYRQDPGQGLRLIYYSQIVNDFQKGDIAEGYSVSREKKESFPLTVTSAQKNPTAFYLCASSWGRGYYEQYFGPGTRLTVT.

This chain links TRBV27 with TRBJ2-2, with D possibly being TRBD2 (6 bases). V was shortened by 1 base and J by 1 base, with 10 bases between the two germline ends. CDR1 is MNHEY and CDR2 is SMNVEV in the germline V gene (reference sequence). The length of the CDR3 is 16 residues. CDR3 in DNA: TGTGCCAGCAGTTTATTGGGGCGGGAGAACACCGGGGAGCTGTTTTTT. Encoded protein: CASSLLGRENTGELFF.

The chain combines TRBV14 with TRBJ2-1; D is possibly TRBD1 or TRBD2 (5 bases each). V was pared by 0 bases and J by 6 bases, with 21 bases between. CDR1 and CDR2 from the germline V gene are SGHDN and FVKESK. The CDR3 has 18 residues. CDR3: CASSQDHGTVKRTNEQFF. The CDR3 DNA follows: TGTGCCAGCAGCCAAGACCACGGGACCGTGAAAAGAACCAATGAGCAGTTCTTC.

This sequence joins TRBV6-5 and TRBJ2-7; 7 bases align to TRBD1. Germline V CDR1 and CDR2: MNHEY, SVGAGI. This CDR3 is built from 14 residues. The junction had 7 bases not matched to a gene; V was cut back by 6 bases and J by 2 bases. CDR3 nucleotide sequence: TGTGCCAGCAGCCAAACAGGGGACCCCTACGAGCAGTACTTC. Its translation is CASSQTGDPYEQYF.

This clone has a count of ten or more. Other DNA sequences in this sample translate to the same CDR3. This chain links TRBV29-1 with TRBJ1-2; the D gene is possibly TRBD1 (5 bases). CDR1 is SQVTM, CDR2 ANQGSEA, per germline. This CDR3 has 14 residues. The V end was cut by 4 bases, the J end by 1 base, with 13 bases between. CDR3: CSVVGRGLNYGYTF. The CDR3 nucleotides are TGCAGCGTTGTGGGGAGGGGCCTTAACTATGGCTACACCTTC. The whole variable domain, remainder taken from reference TRBV29-1 and TRBJ1-2, is SAVISQKPSRDICQRGTSLTIQCQVDSQVTMMFWYRQQPGQSLTLIATANQGSEATYESGFVIDKFPISRPNLTFSTLTVSNMSPEDSSIYLCSVVGRGLNYGYTFGSGTRLTVV.

The gene calls are TRBV5-1 and TRBJ2-5; D gene unclear. There are 13 residues in the CDR3. The germline V gene has CDR1 SGHRS and CDR2 YFSETQ. V was shortened by 4 bases and J by 1 base, with 8 bases between the two germline ends. Written as DNA, the CDR3 is TGCGCCAGCAGCACCGGTGGCCAAGAGACCCAGTACTTC. This codes for CASSTGGQETQYF.

Only a few counts were recorded for this clone. The V call is TRBV7-2, the J call TRBJ2-2; TRBD2 is a possible D gene (6 bases). CDR3 length: 15 residues. The germline V gene encodes CDR1 SGHTA and CDR2 FQGNSA. V lost 1 base and J 5 bases, leaving 11 bases between the germline ends. The CDR3 region has the DNA TGTGCCAGCAGCTTAGTAGCGCGGGGAACCGGGGAGCTGTTTTTT. It translates to CASSLVARGTGELFF.

The chain links TRBV28 to TRBJ1-2, with D maybe TRBD1 (6 bases). V shed 6 bases and J shed 8 bases, with 16 bases lying between them. Germline lookup yields CDR1 MDHEN and CDR2 SYDVKM. The CDR3 consists of 13 residues. The CDR3 is CASSATGRFGYTF. Written as DNA, the CDR3 is TGTGCCAGCAGCGCTACAGGGCGATTCGGCTACACCTTC.

This chain connects TRBV27 to TRBJ2-3; 7 positions agree with TRBD2. V trimming: 2 bases; J trimming: 0 bases; junction bases outside the gene matches: 11. CDR1 and CDR2 (germline): MNHEY, SMNVEV (reference sequence). This CDR3 is 18 amino acids long. The CDR3 region is CASSLKGRRERSTDTQYF. Written as DNA, the CDR3 is TGTGCCAGCAGTTTAAAGGGTAGGCGGGAGCGGAGCACAGATACGCAGTATTTT.

J is TRBJ1-4 and V is TRBV27, with D hard to call. The CDR3 has 13 residues. Trimming removed 5 bases at V and 4 bases at J, with 8 bases between. CDR1 MNHEY and CDR2 SMNVEV come from the germline V gene (reference sequence). CDR3 coding DNA: TGTGCCAGCAGTAAAGACAATAATGAAAAACTGTTTTTT. Its protein is CASSKDNNEKLFF.